This entry is about one TCR beta chain. Antigen unknown. Amplification used 60 Vbeta primers and 13 Jbeta primers. Generated by immunoSEQ multiplex PCR, the TCRdb table keeps only in-frame clones and is missing some. The top ten clones hold approximately 7.2% of a sample with over 100,000 clones, roughly 74% of them seen once. This sample was included in a study of cytomegalovirus exposure and HLA in healthy donors. General observations from the study: CMV antigen specificity of a few CMV-associated chains was confirmed in vitro. In an earlier analysis, in roughly 600 donors, most V segments appeared productive either ~87% or ~30% of the time.

V dropped 4 bases and J dropped 4; count of bases not matched to a gene: 7. Germline-derived CDR1 and CDR2 are PRHDT and FYEKMQ (reference sequence). This CDR3 is built from 15 residues. The rearrangement uses TRBV13 and TRBJ1-2; 9 bases fit TRBD1. This receptor was obtained from a male donor in good health and CMV-seronegative. The sequencing sample was made of PBMCs. The CDR3 loop reads CASSSLQGAGYGYTF. CDR3 DNA: TGTGCCAGCAGCTCCCTACAGGGGGCGGGCTATGGCTACACCTTC.